The 16 T cell receptor beta chains listed next were all sequenced from one sample in a study of CD8+CD57+ T cells in acquired aplastic anemia. CD8+CD57+ cell expansion, shown by flow cytometry, had occurred in the patients selected for sequencing. Profiling of TCR beta VDJ combinations and CDR3 sequences used genomic DNA as template. Each CDR3 protein gets one entry after TCRdb re-called the reads with MiXCR. This table holds under 500,000 distinct CDR3 sequences, around 30% found once. The specimen was sorted CD4+, CD8+, or CD8+CD57+ T cells (not recorded which) from PBMCs. The receptors shown here come from a human donor with aplastic anemia.

On this clonotype: A much more abundant neighbour one base away suggests this may be a read error. The rearrangement uses TRBV5-8 and TRBJ1-2; perhaps TRBD1 as D (5 bases). Per the germline V gene, CDR1 is SGHTS and CDR2 is YDEGEE. The CDR3 has 11 amino acids. The CDR3 DNA sequence: TGTGCCAGCAGCTGGGGTCGGGGCTACGCCTTC. This gives the protein CASSWGRGYAF.

In this sample, this clonotype turned up once. Mismatch with germline at one junction end may stem from a read error. The genes are TRBV29-1 and TRBJ2-7; D is uncertain. Germline V gives CDR1 SQVTM, CDR2 ANQGSEA. The CDR3 has 11 residues. This CDR3 reads CSVEANGQSNF. Here the CDR3 DNA reads TGCAGCGTTGAAGCAAATGGTCAGAGTAACTTC.

CDR3 region: CASSPTGGHGYTF. In DNA form, the CDR3 reads TGTGCCAGCAGTCCGACAGGGGGCCATGGCTACACCTTC. This chain uses TRBV6-1 with TRBJ1-2; TRBD1 aligns across 10 bases. The trim removed 5 bases at V and 6 bases at J, leaving 3 bases unmatched. Germline-derived CDR1 and CDR2 are MNHNS and SASEGT. There are 13 residues in the CDR3.

This clonotype has a count of ten or more. The chain is built from TRBV7-6 and TRBJ1-2; 9 bases fit TRBD1. The CDR3 sequence is 13 residues long. After removal of 5 bases from V and 7 bases from J, the junction contained 5 bases not matched to a gene. CDR1 is SGHVS and CDR2 is FNYEAQ in the germline V gene. DNA for the CDR3: TGTGCCAGCAGCACCGGGACAGGGAGTGGCTACACCTTC. Its protein product is CASSTGTGSGYTF.

Concerning this clonotype: Relative to the germline gene, one junction end is altered; a read error may explain this. The chain carries TRBV10-3 and TRBJ2-2; 7 bases map to TRBD2. From germline, CDR1 is ENHRY and CDR2 SYGVKD. The CDR3 is made up of 16 amino acids. CDR3 in amino acids: CASSSHSGANTGELFF. CDR3 in DNA: TGTGCCAGCAGTTCCCACAGCGGGGCGAACACCGGGGAGCTGTTTTTT.

This clonotype has only a few counts. Here the CDR3 reads CSARDRRGADTQYF. The CDR3 DNA reads TGCAGTGCTAGAGATCGTCGTGGTGCAGATACGCAGTATTTT. The V and J genes are TRBV20-1 and TRBJ2-3; D not resolved. Germline values: CDR1 DFQATT, CDR2 SNEGSKA (reference sequence). There are 14 residues in the CDR3. Deletions cut 0 bases from V and 4 bases from J, with 11 bases between.

This clonotype was recorded many times. The rearrangement links TRBV5-1 to TRBJ1-2; no reliable D call. The V end lost 0 bases, the J end lost 7 bases, and 10 bases lay between the germline ends. The germline CDR1 and CDR2 sequences are SGHRS and YFSETQ. There are 13 residues in the CDR3. The CDR3 loop is CASSLARLSGYTF. In nucleotides, the CDR3 is TGCGCCAGCAGCTTGGCCCGTCTCTCTGGCTACACCTTC.

Many counts were recorded for this clonotype. The chain uses TRBV19 and TRBJ1-5; D remains ambiguous. V was clipped by 8 bases and J by 2 bases, with 10 bases between them. The CDR3 has 13 residues. Germline assignment: CDR1 LNHDA and CDR2 SQIVND (reference sequence). This CDR3 reads CASQEPGNQPQHF. For the CDR3, the DNA is TGTGCCAGTCAGGAACCGGGCAATCAGCCCCAGCATTTT.

At least ten counts were recorded for this clonotype. The chain links TRBV7-9 to TRBJ2-7; D is ambiguous. This CDR3 comprises 12 residues. V was shortened by 2 bases and J by 6 bases, with 8 bases between the two germline ends. Germline V gene sequence: CDR1 SEHNR, CDR2 FQNEAQ (reference sequence). The CDR3 reads CASSLTPSEQYF. The CDR3 coding sequence is TGTGCCAGCAGCTTAACCCCTTCCGAGCAGTACTTC.

The J gene is TRBJ1-6, the V gene TRBV15, with TRBD1 matching over 8 bases. The junction had 16 bases not matched to a gene; V was cut back by 11 bases and J by 10 bases. CDR1 is LNHNV and CDR2 is YYDKDF in the germline V gene (reference sequence). The CDR3 loop spans 15 amino acids. CDR3 sequence (DNA): TGTGCCCGGGTCGCCGGGACAGGAGGTCGGTCACCCCTCCACTTT. Amino acid sequence: CARVAGTGGRSPLHF.

This clonotype was seen a few times. J is TRBJ2-3 and V is TRBV10-3, with D possibly TRBD2 on 6 matching bases. The V gene's germline CDR1 is ENHRY and CDR2 SYGVKD. Trimming took off 6 bases at V and 2 bases at J, with 24 bases between the two ends. The CDR3 is 18 amino acids. CDR3 bases: TGTGCCATCAGGAAAACACATATAGCGGAGGGTCCCACAGATACGCAGTATTTT. Protein: CAIRKTHIAEGPTDTQYF.

This clonotype showed up many times. This chain uses TRBV24-1 with TRBJ1-1, with 11 bases identical to TRBD1. V gave up 4 bases and J gave up 4 bases; unmatched junction bases: 7. The CDR3 has 16 residues. The V gene's germline CDR1 is KGHDR and CDR2 SFDVKD. CDR3 DNA sequence: TGTGCCACCAGTGAGTCCCGGGACAGGGGGGGCACTGAAGCTTTCTTT. Translation gives CATSESRDRGGTEAFF.

As to this clonotype: This may arise from a read error, as a much more abundant clone is one base away. The chain carries TRBV10-3 and TRBJ2-1; D gene unclear. Trimming pared 2 bases from V and 6 bases from J, leaving 5 bases between. The CDR3 contains 12 residues. Germline V lookup: CDR1 ENHRY, CDR2 SYGVKD. The CDR3 is CAISEAINEQFF. The CDR3 DNA reads as TGTGCCATCAGTGAGGCGATCAATGAGCAGTTCTTC.

The chain uses TRBV24-1 and TRBJ2-3; tentatively, D is TRBD1 or TRBD2 (5 bases each). This CDR3 region has 11 residues. Trimming took 6 bases from V and 11 from J, leaving 11 bases between them. Germline loops: CDR1 KGHDR, CDR2 SFDVKD. CDR3 in amino acids: CATSQGAEQYF. The CDR3 DNA sequence: TGTGCCACCAGTCAGGGAGCTGAGCAGTATTTT.

This chain joins TRBV11-1 and TRBJ2-7, with TRBD1 as a possible D gene (5 bases). Germline V gene data show CDR1 as SGHAT and CDR2 as FQDESV (reference sequence). The CDR3 loop spans 15 amino acids. Trimming took 3 bases from V and 4 from J, leaving 16 bases between them. In DNA form, the CDR3 reads TGTGCCAGCAGCTTTTTCTGCAGGGTTTGGTACGAGCAGTACTTC. Translated: CASSFFCRVWYEQYF.

The table lists this clonotype with a few counts. This rearrangement joins TRBV20-1 to TRBJ1-1; D gene unclear. The length of the CDR3 is 12 residues. From germline, CDR1 is DFQATT and CDR2 SNEGSKA (reference sequence). Deletions cut 3 bases from V and 1 base from J, with 6 bases between. CDR3 protein: CSARMGNTEAFF. In nucleotides, the CDR3 is TGCAGTGCTAGGATGGGGAACACTGAAGCTTTCTTT.